Reported below is one TCR beta chain. As yet, its antigen is unknown. The data originate from a study of cytomegalovirus exposure and HLA in healthy donors. Study summary: Across more than 350 genotyped donors, 81% landed in the Caucasian-associated ancestry cluster. General study findings and limits: A few CMV-associated chains proved CMV antigen-specific in vitro. V- and J-gene trimming of TCR beta was linked (in a later analysis) to a missense DCLRE1C variant. TCR sequences were mostly rare, though some public TCRs occurred in many donors.

Germline loops: CDR1 SNHLY, CDR2 FYNNEI. V lost 6 bases to trimming and J lost 4 bases, with 17 bases between them. The CDR3 contains 15 residues. A multiplex PCR was run with 60 Vbeta primers and 13 Jbeta primers. Clones were sequenced by immunoSEQ multiplex PCR, and TCRdb holds only the in-frame ones, with some missing. The sample lists 80,000 or so clones, 72% occurring once. The receptor comes from a woman between 40 and 50 years old in good health and CMV-seropositive. Specimen: PBMCs. The chain couples TRBV2 to TRBJ2-3; a possible D gene is TRBD1 (6 bases). The CDR3 nucleotides read TGTGCCAGCAGCCTGGACAGAGGGATGGCAGATACGCAGTATTTT. It encodes CASSLDRGMADTQYF.